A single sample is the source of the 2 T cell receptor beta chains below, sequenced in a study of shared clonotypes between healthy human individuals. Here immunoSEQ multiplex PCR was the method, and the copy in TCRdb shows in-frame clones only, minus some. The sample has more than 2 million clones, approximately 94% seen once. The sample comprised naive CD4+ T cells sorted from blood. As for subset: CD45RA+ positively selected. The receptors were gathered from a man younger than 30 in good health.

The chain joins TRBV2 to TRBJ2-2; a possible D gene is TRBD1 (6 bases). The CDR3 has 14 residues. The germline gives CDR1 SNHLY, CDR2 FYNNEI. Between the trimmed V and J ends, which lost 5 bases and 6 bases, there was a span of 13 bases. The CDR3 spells CASSWDKMAGELFF. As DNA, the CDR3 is TGTGCCAGCAGTTGGGACAAGATGGCCGGGGAGCTGTTTTTT.

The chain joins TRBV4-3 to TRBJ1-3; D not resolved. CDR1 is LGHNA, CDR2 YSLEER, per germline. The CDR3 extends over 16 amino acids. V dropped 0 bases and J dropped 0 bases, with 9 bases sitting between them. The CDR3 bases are TGCGCCAGCAGCCAAGATGTCGGGAGCTCTGGAAACACCATATATTTT. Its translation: CASSQDVGSSGNTIYF.